These 4 T cell receptor beta chains came from one sample sequenced in a study of Graves' ophthalmopathy and Graves' hyperthyroidism. RNA transcripts were the template, and TCR beta CDR3 regions were amplified from them. HTBI primers were used in a first-round RT-PCR, which preceded a second-round multiplex PCR. From the multiplex PCR reads, TCRdb called clonotypes with MiXCR, one entry per CDR3 protein. The repertoire consists of 230,000 or so distinct CDR3 sequences, with 45% occurring once and the leading ten covering about half. Sequencing was performed on peripheral blood. The source of these receptors is an adult man with Graves' ophthalmopathy.

This chain joins TRBV20-1 and TRBJ1-1; no clear D gene. Trimming removed 6 bases from V and 4 bases from J, with 12 bases in between. From germline, CDR1 is DFQATT and CDR2 SNEGSKA (reference sequence). The CDR3 extends over 12 amino acids. CDR3 DNA: TGCAGTGCGACGGGCGGGAGCACTGAAGCTTTCTTT. Its translation: CSATGGSTEAFF.

This clonotype has more than one count but fewer than ten. The chain combines TRBV5-1 with TRBJ2-7; weak D call: TRBD1 (6 bases). Germline CDR1 reads SGHRS; CDR2 reads YFSETQ. V lost 4 bases to trimming and J lost 3 bases, with 14 bases between them. CDR3 size: 14 residues. The CDR3 reads CASSPQGEGYEQYF. The CDR3 DNA sequence: TGCGCCAGCAGCCCACAGGGTGAGGGCTACGAGCAGTACTTC. The variable domain in full, with the rest retrieved from reference TRBV5-1 and TRBJ2-7, is KAGVTQTPRYLIKTRGQQVTLSCSPISGHRSVSWYQQTPGQGLQFLFEYFSETQRNKGNFPGRFSGRQFSNSRSEMNVSTLELGDSALYLCASSPQGEGYEQYFGPGTRLTVT.

There are a few counts of this clonotype. The rearrangement uses TRBV6-5 and TRBJ2-2, with D tentatively TRBD1 (6 bases). With 2 bases removed from V and 0 bases from J, the gap between germline ends came to 10 bases. The CDR3 is 16 residues long. Germline assignment: CDR1 MNHEY and CDR2 SVGAGI. CDR3 sequence (DNA): TGTGCCAGCAGTTACGGCAGGGGCACGAACACCGGGGAGCTGTTTTTT. Translated: CASSYGRGTNTGELFF.

The chain combines TRBV7-2 with TRBJ2-6, with D possibly matching TRBD2 (6 bases). This CDR3 has 18 amino acids. Germline CDR1 reads SGHTA; CDR2 reads FQGNSA. Between the trimmed V and J ends, which lost 5 bases and 1 base, there was a span of 18 bases. CDR3 protein: CASSPWGDPISGANVLTF. The CDR3 nucleotides are TGTGCCAGCAGCCCATGGGGGGACCCCATTTCTGGGGCCAACGTCCTGACTTTC.